This record concerns one T cell receptor beta chain sequence. The data stem from a study of control samples from healthy donors and cancer patients. Assay: immunoSEQ multiplex PCR; the TCRdb copy retains only in-frame clones and omits some. The table has 150,000 to 200,000 clones, approximately 92% seen once. The receptor's source is a woman aged 35 to 49 in good health. Sequencing used blood.

DNA for the CDR3: TGTGCCAGCAGCCCGGGACGTTATGGCTACACCTTC. This encodes CASSPGRYGYTF. The chain is built from TRBV6-5 and TRBJ1-2; a weak D match, TRBD1 (5 bases). Germline loops: CDR1 MNHEY, CDR2 SVGAGI. The CDR3 spans 12 residues. V lost 6 bases to trimming and J lost 5 bases, with 10 bases between them.